These 4 T cell receptor beta chains share one sample of origin, sequenced in a study of blood T cell repertoires in COVID-19. Clones were sequenced by immunoSEQ multiplex PCR, and TCRdb holds only the in-frame ones, with some missing. The data contain 95,000 to 120,000 clones, roughly 84% of them singletons. The sequencing sample was made of peripheral blood. These receptors were obtained from a woman aged 40 to 50 with acute or convalescent COVID-19.

The gene calls are TRBV6-5 and TRBJ1-5, with unresolved D. This CDR3 is 11 amino acids long. Germline assignment: CDR1 MNHEY and CDR2 SVGAGI. V lost 6 bases and J lost 4, with 4 bases in between. The CDR3 DNA sequence: TGTGCCAGCAGCCAAAATCAGCCCCAGCATTTT. As protein: CASSQNQPQHF.

The chain carries TRBV30 and TRBJ2-2, with 10 bases aligning to TRBD1. CDR3 length equals 14 residues. Trimming cost V 3 bases and J 5 bases; bases outside gene matches: 3. Germline CDR1 and CDR2: GTSNPN and SVGIG (reference sequence). The CDR3 spells CAWSVGQGTGELFF. The CDR3 DNA reads TGTGCCTGGAGCGTGGGACAGGGGACCGGGGAGCTGTTTTTT.

The gene calls are TRBV2 and TRBJ1-2, with D perhaps TRBD1 (5 bases). This CDR3 is built from 14 residues. V was cut by 0 bases and J by 1 base, with 6 bases left in between. Germline V gene data show CDR1 as SNHLY and CDR2 as FYNNEI. The CDR3, as DNA: TGTGCCAGCAGTGAAGCAGGGGTTAACTATGGCTACACCTTC. Translating gives CASSEAGVNYGYTF.

The genes are TRBV12-3 or TRBV12-4 and TRBJ2-3, with 11 bases matching TRBD1. V lost 6 bases to trimming and J lost 6 bases; unmatched junction nucleotides: 2. The CDR3 sequence is 13 residues long. CDR3 loop: CASRGDRGDTQYF. In DNA form, the CDR3 reads TGTGCCAGCAGGGGGGACAGGGGGGATACGCAGTATTTT.